This T cell receptor (beta chain) was sequenced for a study of blood T cell repertoires in COVID-19. Whole-study context: The origin of the acute and convalescent COVID-19 samples was the United States, Italy and Spain. T cells, B-cell-depleted T cells, or PBMCs supplied cDNA or gDNA.

In the original workflow: For nucleated cells, counts were estimated from reference gene primer amplification. Measured with immunoSEQ multiplex PCR; TCRdb has only the in-frame clones, and not every one. For V, J and clone size, that table is used; D and trimming come from the DNA. Of approximately 13,000 clones listed, less than 90% were seen once; the top ten hold about 18%. Trimming removed 7 bases at V and 5 bases at J, with 12 bases between. CDR1 and CDR2 from the germline V gene are MDHEN and SYDVKM. The CDR3 runs to 12 residues. This sequence was found in a man aged 35 to 55 with active or convalescent COVID-19. The sequenced material came from peripheral blood. The rearrangement uses TRBV28 and TRBJ2-7; a weak D match, TRBD2 (6 bases). The CDR3: CASTKWGDEQYF. The CDR3, as DNA: TGTGCCAGCACCAAGTGGGGGGACGAGCAGTACTTC.